This T cell receptor (beta chain) derives from a study of T cell repertoires in cytomegalovirus infection. Study as a whole: Public TCR beta signatures were indicative of both CMV infection and a matching HLA type.

TCRdb independently ran MiXCR on the reads; one entry per CDR3 protein. The repertoire holds hundreds of thousands of distinct CDR3 sequences, approximately 24% seen once, with 8% in the top ten. In germline, CDR1 is SNHLY, CDR2 FYNNEI. The CDR3 spans 12 residues. Between the trimmed V and J ends, which lost 10 bases and 1 base, there was a span of 9 bases. There are a few counts of this clonotype. The chain uses TRBV2 and TRBJ2-3; the D gene is possibly TRBD1 (6 bases). The receptor comes from a human donor in good health (CMV status not recorded). Some clones in this sample may be carry-over from other donors' samples. Sequencing input: CD8+ T cells from PBMCs. CDR3 sequence: CATRGGTDTQYF. The CDR3 nucleotides read TGTGCCACCAGGGGTGGCACAGATACGCAGTATTTT.